This T cell receptor (beta chain) was sequenced in a study of blood T cells in healthy people across ages. Study-wide points: Diversity estimates from one million T cells were considered underestimates.

On this clonotype: The antigen is not known.

Primed by a sample-barcoded 5' primer and a J-beta primer mix, a second PCR proceeded for roughly 6 to 12 cycles. Samples each returned at least 3 million CDR3-containing paired-end reads. TCRdb fed the 5' RACE reads into MiXCR, producing one record per CDR3 protein. The table shows 600,000 to 1,000,000 distinct CDR3 sequences, with 58% occurring only once. The length of the CDR3 is 14 residues. The germline V gene has CDR1 DFQATT and CDR2 SNEGSKA (reference sequence). The source is a man aged 30-40 years in good health. The rearrangement joins TRBV20-1 to TRBJ2-4; 10 nucleotides align to TRBD2. The DNA end is a closer match to TRBJ2-7, so the J assignment may be wrong. Sequenced input: blood. This chain's CDR3 is CSARASGSAGEQYF. In DNA, the CDR3 is TGCAGTGCTAGGGCTAGCGGGAGCGCAGGCGAGCAGTACTTC.